These 27 T cell receptor beta chains came from one sample sequenced in a study of control samples from healthy donors and cancer patients. The repertoire was sequenced with immunoSEQ multiplex PCR; TCRdb's copy has only in-frame clones and lacks some. The data hold some 120,000 clones, with 93% observed a single time. The sequencing input was blood. The receptors stem from a man in his thirties or forties in good health.

The CDR3 loop reads CASSFGETGRLSTQYF. DNA of the CDR3: TGTGCCAGCAGCTTTGGGGAGACTGGACGGTTATCGACCCAGTACTTC. V usage is TRBV11-2 and J usage is TRBJ2-5, with D possibly matching TRBD2 (5 bases). Between the trimmed V and J ends, which lost 3 bases and 7 bases, there was a span of 21 bases. This CDR3 is 16 amino acids long. CDR1 is SGHAT, CDR2 FQNNGV, per germline.

J is TRBJ1-4 and V is TRBV6-2 or TRBV6-3; D is uncertain. The CDR3 contains 15 residues. CDR1 is MNHEY and CDR2 is SVGEGT in the germline V gene. V was pared by 5 bases and J by 7 bases, with 17 bases between. The CDR3 DNA reads TGTGCCAGCAGTCATAAGGGTAGAAGATCTGAAAAACTGTTTTTT. This translates into CASSHKGRRSEKLFF.

This clone was recorded once. V gene TRBV5-1 combines with J gene TRBJ2-1; 7 positions match TRBD1. V gave up 0 bases and J gave up 9 bases; unmatched junction bases: 3. The length of the CDR3 is 13 residues. Germline-derived CDR1 and CDR2 are SGHRS and YFSETQ. CDR3 loop: CASSLDRGGEQFF. CDR3 in DNA: TGCGCCAGCAGCTTGGACAGGGGTGGTGAGCAGTTCTTC. Full variable domain (remainder filled in from reference TRBV5-1 and TRBJ2-1): KAGVTQTPRYLIKTRGQQVTLSCSPISGHRSVSWYQQTPGQGLQFLFEYFSETQRNKGNFPGRFSGRQFSNSRSEMNVSTLELGDSALYLCASSLDRGGEQFFGPGTRLTVL.

This clone appeared once. The rearrangement uses TRBV6-5 and TRBJ1-5; perhaps TRBD1 as D (5 bases). In germline, CDR1 is MNHEY, CDR2 SVGAGI. The CDR3 runs to 14 residues. The germline V and J ends were trimmed by 5 bases and 7 bases, with 15 bases remaining between them. CDR3 protein: CASSSGAGRQPQHF. CDR3 in DNA: TGTGCCAGCAGTAGTGGGGCAGGGAGGCAGCCCCAGCATTTT.

V gene TRBV18 combines with J gene TRBJ1-6; D not certain. The V and J ends lost 5 bases and 14 bases respectively, with 28 bases between them. The CDR3 is made up of 17 amino acids. CDR1 is KGHSH and CDR2 is LQKENI in the germline V gene. The CDR3 loop is CASSSLPGPLRADTLHF. The CDR3 DNA follows: TGTGCCAGCTCATCATTGCCGGGCCCTCTAAGGGCCGACACCCTCCACTTT. Drawing the rest from reference TRBV18 and TRBJ1-6, the complete variable domain is NAGVMQNPRHLVRRRGQEARLRCSPMKGHSHVYWYRQLPEEGLKFMVYLQKENIIDESGMPKERFSAEFPKEGPSILRIQQVVRGDSAAYFCASSSLPGPLRADTLHFGNGTRLTVT.

This chain joins TRBV7-8 and TRBJ1-5, with D perhaps TRBD1 (5 bases). The CDR3 length is 15 residues. Trimming stripped 5 bases from V and 2 bases from J, with 13 bases between. CDR1 and CDR2 from the germline V gene are SGHVS and FQNEAQ. CDR3 region: CASSRVGGGNQPQHF. CDR3 nucleotide sequence: TGTGCCAGCAGCCGTGTTGGGGGTGGCAATCAGCCCCAGCATTTT. The whole variable domain, filled in from reference TRBV7-8 and TRBJ1-5, reads GAGVSQSPRYKVAKRGQDVALRCDPISGHVSLFWYQQALGQGPEFLTYFQNEAQLDKSGLPSDRFFAERPEGSVSTLKIQRTQQEDSAVYLCASSRVGGGNQPQHFGDGTRLSIL.

This clone came up once. The CDR3 coding sequence is TGTGCCAGCAGCCCAGGACAGGGAAACTATGGCTACACCTTC. Protein: CASSPGQGNYGYTF. The chain carries TRBV3-1 (or the pseudogene TRBV3-2) and TRBJ1-2; 8 nucleotides match TRBD1. Germline V gives CDR1 LGHDT, CDR2 YNNKEL (reference sequence). This CDR3 is 14 amino acids long. The trim removed 4 bases at V and 2 bases at J, leaving 3 bases unmatched.

The V and J genes are TRBV5-1 and TRBJ2-1, with TRBD2 identical over 12 bases. There are 19 residues in the CDR3. Trimming cost V 4 bases and J 0 bases; bases outside gene matches: 11. Germline CDR1 and CDR2: SGHRS and YFSETQ. The CDR3 reads CASSHPTSGGPSSYNEQFF. As DNA, the CDR3 is TGCGCCAGCAGCCACCCCACTAGCGGGGGGCCGAGCTCCTACAATGAGCAGTTCTTC.

Here the CDR3 reads CASSLGHRNEQYV. Here the CDR3 DNA reads TGTGCCAGCTCACTAGGGCACCGAAACGAGCAGTACGTC. The V call is TRBV18, the J call TRBJ2-7; D ambiguous. The V end lost 4 bases, the J end lost 5 bases, and 12 bases lay between the germline ends. This CDR3 contains 13 residues. Germline V lookup: CDR1 KGHSH, CDR2 LQKENI.

The V call is TRBV11-2, the J call TRBJ2-5; 14 bases align to TRBD2. This CDR3 spans 17 amino acids. The J segment lost 5 bases and the V segment lost 5 bases, leaving 10 bases of the junction unmatched. CDR1 and CDR2 from the germline V gene are SGHAT and FQNNGV. The CDR3 spells CASSVLTSGGAWETQYF. The CDR3 coding sequence is TGTGCCAGCAGCGTCTTGACTAGCGGGGGGGCCTGGGAGACCCAGTACTTC. Based on the CDR3 plus reference TRBV11-2 and TRBJ2-5, the full variable domain is EAGVAQSPRYKIIEKRQSVAFWCNPISGHATLYWYQQILGQGPKLLIQFQNNGVVDDSQLPKDRFSAERLKGVDSTLKIQPAKLEDSAVYLCASSVLTSGGAWETQYFGPGTRLLVL.

This clone has just one count. The chain employs TRBV4-1 and TRBJ1-4; D unclear. The CDR3 runs to 17 residues. Trimming stripped 1 base from V and 2 bases from J, with 14 bases between. In germline, CDR1 is MGHRA, CDR2 YSYEKL. CDR3 coding DNA: TGCGCCAGCAGCCAAGGGGTTGCGGGTGGGACTAATGAAAAACTGTTTTTT. Its protein is CASSQGVAGGTNEKLFF.

Comment on this clone: The sample carries other DNA sequences with the same CDR3. CDR3 sequence: CASSLGTSGNTIYF. CDR3 coding DNA: TGCGCCAGCAGCCTCGGGACCTCTGGAAACACCATATATTTT. The rearrangement links TRBV5-1 to TRBJ1-3, with D tentatively TRBD1 (5 bases). The V end lost 4 bases, the J end lost 0 bases, and 8 bases lay between the germline ends. CDR3 length: 14 amino acids. Germline V lookup: CDR1 SGHRS, CDR2 YFSETQ.

This clone was detected a few times. The V gene is TRBV11-2, the J gene TRBJ1-3; D unclear. The CDR3 has 16 amino acids. Germline V lookup: CDR1 SGHAT, CDR2 FQNNGV. The germline V and J ends were trimmed by 2 bases and 0 bases, with 11 bases remaining between them. The CDR3 here is CASSLSQILSGNTIYF. The DNA for the CDR3 is TGTGCCAGCAGCTTAAGTCAAATTCTCTCTGGAAACACCATATATTTT.

J is TRBJ1-3 and V is TRBV4-2; tentative D call: TRBD1 (6 bases). Germline V lookup: CDR1 LGHNA, CDR2 YNFKEQ. The V end lost 0 bases, the J end lost 1 base, and 13 bases lay between the germline ends. There are 17 residues in the CDR3. As DNA, the CDR3 is TGTGCCAGCAGCCAAGAGGCACAGGGAGGATCTGGAAACACCATATATTTT. Translation gives CASSQEAQGGSGNTIYF.

The chain uses TRBV30 and TRBJ2-5, with TRBD2 identical over 12 bases. The V gene's germline CDR1 is GTSNPN and CDR2 SVGIG (reference sequence). The CDR3 runs to 16 residues. V shed 1 base, J shed 5 bases, and the junction held 8 bases outside the gene matches. Here the CDR3 reads CAWSGLAGGEMETQYF. In nucleotides, the CDR3 is TGTGCCTGGAGTGGGCTAGCGGGAGGGGAGATGGAGACCCAGTACTTC.

The chain has TRBV3-1 (or the pseudogene TRBV3-2) and TRBJ2-1; D assignment may be TRBD1 or TRBD2 (5 bases each). The CDR3 is 14 residues long. Germline V lookup: CDR1 LGHDT, CDR2 YNNKEL (reference sequence). Trimming stripped 3 bases from V and 7 bases from J, with 13 bases between. CDR3 region: CASSHGFGGNEQFF. DNA of the CDR3: TGTGCCAGCAGCCATGGATTTGGGGGAAATGAGCAGTTCTTC.

The V call is TRBV3-1 (or the pseudogene TRBV3-2), the J call TRBJ2-5; D could derive from TRBD1 or TRBD2 (5 bases each). The CDR3 sequence is 16 residues long. The V end was cut by 0 bases, the J end by 4 bases, with 15 bases between. The V gene's germline CDR1 is LGHDT and CDR2 YNNKEL (reference sequence). The CDR3 here is CASSQEGTIGRETQYF. The CDR3 nucleotides are TGTGCCAGCAGCCAAGAAGGGACGATCGGAAGAGAGACCCAGTACTTC.

The genes are TRBV5-1 and TRBJ2-2; D may be TRBD1 (5 bases). Germline V gene data show CDR1 as SGHRS and CDR2 as YFSETQ. The CDR3 has 15 residues. The ends were cut back, 0 bases at V and 2 bases at J, with 8 bases in the middle. CDR3 bases: TGCGCCAGCAGCTTGGCTGACAGAAACACCGGGGAGCTGTTTTTT. It encodes CASSLADRNTGELFF.

This clone was seen a single time. The genes are TRBV6-5 and TRBJ2-5; D is unresolved. V dropped 9 bases and J dropped 1 base, with 12 bases sitting between them. Germline loops: CDR1 MNHEY, CDR2 SVGAGI. This CDR3 has 13 amino acids. The CDR3 coding sequence is TGTGCCAGTCACCGGCGGCTCCAAGAGACCCAGTACTTC. This encodes CASHRRLQETQYF.

This chain joins TRBV5-4 and TRBJ2-1, with a tentative D call TRBD1 (6 bases). This CDR3 has 13 residues. Deletions cut 3 bases from V and 5 bases from J, with 9 bases between. Per germline, CDR1 SGHNT and CDR2 YYREEE (reference sequence). CDR3 DNA sequence: TGTGCCAGCAGCTCGAGACAGGACAATGAGCAGTTCTTC. Its translation: CASSSRQDNEQFF.

This CDR3 is CASSYSLGTEAFF. The CDR3 DNA reads as TGTGCCAGCAGCTATTCACTGGGGACTGAAGCTTTCTTT. The rearrangement uses TRBV5-4 and TRBJ1-1; D not certain. The CDR3 is 13 residues long. Trimming pared 3 bases from V and 5 bases from J, leaving 11 bases between. CDR1 is SGHNT and CDR2 is YYREEE in the germline V gene (reference sequence).

V usage is TRBV28 and J usage is TRBJ2-5; D gene uncertain. CDR3 length: 14 amino acids. V was trimmed by 5 bases and J by 8 bases, leaving 18 bases between them. The germline V gene has CDR1 MDHEN and CDR2 SYDVKM. The CDR3 region has the DNA TGTGCCAGCAGTGTGAGCCTAGGCAGTGGAACCCAGTACTTC. Protein sequence: CASSVSLGSGTQYF.

This clone was seen once. V and J are TRBV2 and TRBJ1-3; 8 nucleotides match TRBD1. Trimming removed 6 bases from V and 4 bases from J; junction bases left unmatched: 2. The CDR3 is made up of 13 amino acids. Per germline, CDR1 SNHLY and CDR2 FYNNEI. The chain's CDR3 is CASRDRVGNTIYF. Here the CDR3 DNA reads TGTGCCAGCAGGGACAGGGTCGGAAACACCATATATTTT. Variable domain in full (rest from reference TRBV2 and TRBJ1-3): EPEVTQTPSHQVTQMGQEVILRCVPISNHLYFYWYRQILGQKVEFLVSFYNNEISEKSEIFDDQFSVERPDGSNFTLKIRSTKLEDSAMYFCASRDRVGNTIYFGEGSWLTVV.

The chain links TRBV9 to TRBJ2-1; 11 positions match TRBD2. The CDR3 is made up of 16 amino acids. V lost 4 bases and J lost 4; bases outside the gene matches: 7. Germline CDR1 reads SGDLS; CDR2 reads YYNGEE. The CDR3 region has the DNA TGTGCCAGCAGCCCGGGACTAGCGGACAATTACAATGAGCAGTTCTTC. This translates into CASSPGLADNYNEQFF.

V and J are TRBV19 and TRBJ2-2; 8 bases align to TRBD1. The CDR3 spans 14 residues. The germline V gene encodes CDR1 LNHDA and CDR2 SQIVND (reference sequence). V lost 6 bases, J lost 5 bases, and 5 bases stayed unmatched. As DNA, the CDR3 is TGTGCCAGTAGGTGGGGACAGGAGACCGGGGAGCTGTTTTTT. Translation gives CASRWGQETGELFF.

The chain recombines TRBV11-2 with TRBJ2-3, with 7 bases matching TRBD2. The ends lost 5 bases at V and 11 bases at J; junction bases unmatched: 13. CDR1 is SGHAT, CDR2 FQNNGV, per germline. The CDR3 is 14 residues long. The CDR3 sequence is CASSPWGGSVVQYF. The CDR3, as DNA: TGTGCCAGCAGCCCGTGGGGGGGGTCAGTGGTGCAGTATTTT.

This chain connects TRBV9 to TRBJ1-5; 7 bases fit TRBD1. The germline V gene has CDR1 SGDLS and CDR2 YYNGEE. The CDR3 extends over 18 amino acids. Unmatched junction bases numbered 17, after V lost 2 bases and J lost 6 bases. CDR3 DNA: TGTGCCAGCAGCGTGAAGAAAGATTACAGGGGTATGTTTCAGCCCCAGCATTTT. Translated: CASSVKKDYRGMFQPQHF.